These 5 T cell receptor beta chains came from one sample sequenced in a study of T cells of healthy individuals. TCRdb re-derived calls from the 5' RACE reads in MiXCR, one entry per CDR3 protein. This sample yields about 53,000 distinct CDR3 sequences, of which 14% to 15% are seen a single time; about 16% belongs to the top ten. Receptor source: a human donor in good health.

A few counts support this clonotype. The DNA of the CDR3 is TGTGCCAGCAGCTTACTAGCGGAAGGGCCAGATACGCAGTATTTT. Translating it yields CASSLLAEGPDTQYF. The J gene is TRBJ2-3, the V gene TRBV5-4, with 8 bases fitting TRBD2. V lost 2 bases to trimming and J lost 4 bases; unmatched junction nucleotides: 6. CDR1 and CDR2 from the germline V gene are SGHNT and YYREEE (reference sequence). CDR3 length: 15 residues.

V gene TRBV5-1 combines with J gene TRBJ1-1, with a weak D call TRBD1 (6 bases). CDR1 and CDR2 (germline): SGHRS, YFSETQ. Trimming shortened V by 3 bases and J by 5 bases, and 11 bases separated the two germline ends. The length of the CDR3 is 13 residues. CDR3 region: CASSSQQGTEAFF. CDR3 DNA: TGCGCCAGCAGCTCACAACAGGGAACTGAAGCTTTCTTT.

This clonotype was seen just once. V gene TRBV9 combines with J gene TRBJ2-1, with D unclear. This CDR3 contains 14 residues. V lost 0 bases and J lost 9, with 13 bases in between. Per germline, CDR1 SGDLS and CDR2 YYNGEE. As DNA, the CDR3 is TGTGCCAGCAGCGTAGGGCAGTCCCTAGGTGAGCAGTTCTTC. This sequence encodes CASSVGQSLGEQFF.

This clonotype has only a few counts. The chain combines TRBV11-2 with TRBJ2-7; tentatively, D is TRBD2 (5 bases). The CDR3 is 13 residues long. V shed 5 bases and J shed 3 bases, with 11 bases lying between them. Germline loops: CDR1 SGHAT, CDR2 FQNNGV. The CDR3 reads CASSQNRDYEQYF. DNA for the CDR3: TGTGCCAGCAGCCAAAACCGGGACTACGAGCAGTACTTC.

The sample holds many counts of this clonotype. The chain couples TRBV6-2 or TRBV6-3 to TRBJ2-1, with D hard to call. CDR1 MNHEY and CDR2 SVGEGT come from the germline V gene. The CDR3 is 12 amino acids. V was shortened by 6 bases and J by 3 bases, with 6 bases between the two germline ends. The CDR3 here is CASRDRYNEQFF. The CDR3 coding sequence is TGTGCCAGCAGAGATCGCTACAATGAGCAGTTCTTC.